This T cell receptor beta chain was observed in a study of radiation and T cells in renal cell carcinoma. In the study overall: Nephrectomy followed 15 Gy stereotactic body radiation by 4 weeks. Whole-study results and caveats: Without pretreatment biopsies, baseline tumor clonotype presence was undetermined. Top tumor clonotypes rose in blood 2 weeks post-radiation, then contracted.

Generated by immunoSEQ multiplex PCR, the TCRdb table keeps only in-frame clones and is missing some. The data hold some 76,000 clones, with 82% observed a single time. The time point was: blood 2 weeks post-SBRT. Treatment denoted: 15 Gy SBRT to primary tumor, nephrectomy 4 weeks later. Of note for this clone: Its antigen remains unknown.

CDR1 is SGHVS, CDR2 FQNEAQ, per germline. This CDR3 has 12 amino acids. V lost 4 bases and J lost 6, with 10 bases in between. The sample in question was blood, obtained from a patient whose treatment included radiotherapy and nephrectomy. This TCR came from a man aged 55 to 70 with renal cell carcinoma. The chain combines TRBV7-8 with TRBJ2-7, with D possibly being TRBD2 (6 bases). CDR3 amino acids: CASSSKGGEQYF. The CDR3 DNA follows: TGTGCCAGCAGCTCAAAGGGAGGCGAGCAGTACTTC.